This entry lists 22 T cell receptor beta chains sequenced from one sample in a study of shared clonotypes between healthy human individuals. Some clones are missing from TCRdb's copy, which holds only in-frame ones; the method was immunoSEQ multiplex PCR. This sample has 1.6 million or so clones, with about 98.5% found just once. Material: naive CD4+ T cells sorted from blood. Subset reported: CD45RA+ positively selected. Receptors originate from a man under 40 in good health.

J is TRBJ2-5 and V is TRBV27; 7 positions agree with TRBD2. Germline trimming cut 1 base from V and 4 bases from J; bases unmatched to any gene: 12. CDR3 size: 17 residues. The germline V gene encodes CDR1 MNHEY and CDR2 SMNVEV (reference sequence). The CDR3 sequence is CASSLWGRRGGRETQYF. For the CDR3, the DNA is TGTGCCAGCAGTTTATGGGGTCGTAGGGGCGGGAGAGAGACCCAGTACTTC.

This clone was observed once. This chain connects TRBV18 to TRBJ2-3; D is unresolved. Germline lookup yields CDR1 KGHSH and CDR2 LQKENI. The CDR3 loop spans 17 amino acids. Trimming shortened V by 6 bases and J by 0 bases, and 19 bases separated the two germline ends. This CDR3 is CASSGIDSKASTDTQYF. The CDR3 nucleotides read TGTGCCAGCTCGGGAATCGACTCCAAGGCTAGCACAGATACGCAGTATTTT.

V is TRBV29-1 and J is TRBJ2-2, with no clear D. The CDR3 consists of 12 residues. With 1 base removed from V and 4 bases from J, the gap between germline ends came to 4 bases. Germline CDR1 is SQVTM and CDR2 is ANQGSEA. The CDR3 reads CSVEGFTGELFF. The CDR3 nucleotides are TGCAGCGTTGAAGGATTCACCGGGGAGCTGTTTTTT.

The chain links TRBV7-9 to TRBJ2-1; possibly TRBD2 for D (5 bases). Trimming cost V 7 bases and J 6 bases, with 16 bases left between them. Germline V gene data show CDR1 as SEHNR and CDR2 as FQNEAQ (reference sequence). The CDR3 length is 14 residues. The CDR3 DNA follows: TGTGCCAGCACTCTTCGGGAACTTACCAATGAGCAGTTCTTC. Its translation is CASTLRELTNEQFF.

The chain joins TRBV14 to TRBJ2-7; weak D call: TRBD2 (5 bases). The length of the CDR3 is 13 residues. V was cut by 0 bases and J by 7 bases, with 10 bases left in between. Germline V gene data show CDR1 as SGHDN and CDR2 as FVKESK. The CDR3 DNA sequence: TGTGCCAGCAGCCAAGATTTTCGGGAAGAGCAGTACTTC. Translated: CASSQDFREEQYF.

This clone was observed once. The chain links TRBV19 to TRBJ2-7; D may be TRBD1 (5 bases). The ends were cut back, 10 bases at V and 6 bases at J, with 16 bases in the middle. The CDR3 spans 12 residues. Germline assignment: CDR1 LNHDA and CDR2 SQIVND (reference sequence). CDR3 amino acids: CATDGQGSEQYF. The CDR3 DNA sequence: TGTGCCACAGACGGTCAGGGATCCGAGCAGTACTTC.

V and J are TRBV6-1 and TRBJ1-3; no clear D. This CDR3 comprises 15 residues. Germline assignment: CDR1 MNHNS and CDR2 SASEGT. Trimming shortened V by 6 bases and J by 2 bases, and 14 bases separated the two germline ends. The CDR3 DNA sequence: TGTGCCAGCAGCGACCTGCGGGAAGCTGGAAACACCATATATTTT. This encodes CASSDLREAGNTIYF.

This CDR3 is CASSQAGGRANEKLFF. Here the CDR3 DNA reads TGTGCCAGCAGCCAAGCTGGAGGCAGGGCTAATGAAAAACTGTTTTTT. This chain connects TRBV5-5 to TRBJ1-4; D possibly corresponds to TRBD1 (5 bases). V was pared by 4 bases and J by 3 bases, with 16 bases between. CDR3 length equals 16 residues. Per germline, CDR1 SGHKS and CDR2 YYEKEE (reference sequence).

V usage is TRBV5-8 and J usage is TRBJ2-1; 7 bases are a match to TRBD1. The CDR3 is 16 amino acids. With V trimmed by 4 bases and J by 3 bases, 10 bases remained unmatched. Per the germline V gene, CDR1 is SGHTS and CDR2 is YDEGEE. The CDR3 region is CASSQARTGIYNEQFF. The CDR3 region has the DNA TGTGCCAGCAGCCAAGCCCGGACAGGCATCTACAATGAGCAGTTCTTC.

The V gene is TRBV7-8, the J gene TRBJ2-7; the D gene is possibly TRBD1 (5 bases). This CDR3 comprises 14 residues. Germline V gene lookup returns CDR1 SGHVS and CDR2 FQNEAQ. The V and J ends lost 2 bases and 3 bases respectively, with 11 bases between them. CDR3 nucleotide sequence: TGTGCCAGCAGCTTAACCCAGGGCTTCTACGAGCAGTACTTC. This encodes CASSLTQGFYEQYF. Drawing the rest from reference TRBV7-8 and TRBJ2-7, the complete variable domain is GAGVSQSPRYKVAKRGQDVALRCDPISGHVSLFWYQQALGQGPEFLTYFQNEAQLDKSGLPSDRFFAERPEGSVSTLKIQRTQQEDSAVYLCASSLTQGFYEQYFGPGTRLTVT.

The chain recombines TRBV7-2 with TRBJ2-3; D may correspond to TRBD1 or TRBD2 (6 bases each). V was clipped by 5 bases and J by 1 base, with 16 bases between them. Per germline, CDR1 SGHTA and CDR2 FQGNSA. The CDR3 contains 16 residues. CDR3 sequence reads: CASSRQGRRGTDTQYF. CDR3 sequence (DNA): TGTGCCAGCAGCCGTCAGGGGAGGAGAGGCACAGATACGCAGTATTTT.

This clone was recorded only once. The chain has TRBV19 and TRBJ1-1; D possibly corresponds to TRBD1 (6 bases). The CDR3 length is 13 residues. From germline, CDR1 is LNHDA and CDR2 SQIVND (reference sequence). Trimming pared 10 bases from V and 1 base from J, leaving 13 bases between. The CDR3 loop is CATPGHKNTEAFF. CDR3 nucleotide sequence: TGTGCCACCCCGGGACACAAGAACACTGAAGCTTTCTTT.

This chain connects TRBV10-3 to TRBJ2-1, with 8 bases that match TRBD2. Losses at the gene ends were 2 bases for V and 6 bases for J; bases not matched to a gene: 3. In germline, CDR1 is ENHRY, CDR2 SYGVKD. The CDR3 covers 14 residues. CDR3 amino acids: CAISEREGGNEQFF. The CDR3 nucleotides are TGTGCCATCAGTGAGCGGGAGGGAGGCAATGAGCAGTTCTTC.

The V gene is TRBV2, the J gene TRBJ2-7; 7 bases align to TRBD2. The CDR3 runs to 13 residues. From germline, CDR1 is SNHLY and CDR2 FYNNEI. Losses at the gene ends were 4 bases for V and 5 bases for J; bases not matched to a gene: 5. The CDR3 spells CASSGGGWDEQYF. The CDR3 nucleotides are TGTGCCAGCAGTGGCGGGGGTTGGGACGAGCAGTACTTC.

About this clone: In the same sample, other DNA sequences code for this CDR3. This chain joins TRBV10-3 and TRBJ2-2; D call uncertain. Trimming took off 6 bases at V and 3 bases at J, with 5 bases between the two ends. The CDR3 is 12 residues long. Germline V gives CDR1 ENHRY, CDR2 SYGVKD. The CDR3 loop is CAISRDTGELFF. DNA for the CDR3: TGTGCCATCAGCCGGGACACCGGGGAGCTGTTTTTT.

The chain links TRBV9 to TRBJ1-2, with 7 nucleotides matching TRBD1. CDR1 and CDR2 (germline): SGDLS, YYNGEE. CDR3 size: 15 residues. V trimming: 3 bases; J trimming: 6 bases; junction bases outside the gene matches: 11. CDR3 amino acids: CASSGSLTGPDGYTF. In DNA form, the CDR3 reads TGTGCCAGCAGCGGATCGTTGACAGGGCCTGATGGCTACACCTTC.

The chain employs TRBV6-6 and TRBJ2-6; D tentatively reads TRBD1 or TRBD2 (5 bases each). Between the trimmed V and J ends, which lost 10 bases and 0 bases, there was a span of 13 bases. The CDR3 extends over 15 amino acids. Germline CDR1 and CDR2: MNHNY and SVGAGI (reference sequence). CDR3 loop: CATEGRVSGANVLTF. The DNA for the CDR3 is TGTGCCACCGAGGGGCGTGTCTCTGGGGCCAACGTCCTGACTTTC.

The chain joins TRBV6-5 to TRBJ2-2; 9 bases fit TRBD2. CDR3 length equals 15 residues. Germline CDR1 reads MNHEY; CDR2 reads SVGAGI. The V segment lost 7 bases and the J segment 4 bases; nucleotides outside the gene matches: 7. In DNA form, the CDR3 reads TGTGCCAGCACAGTATGGCGGGAGGGCACCGGGGAGCTGTTTTTT. Translating gives CASTVWREGTGELFF.

With regard to this clone: This specimen includes other DNA sequences encoding the same CDR3. In nucleotides, the CDR3 is TGTGCCAGCTCACCTGAGGGGACTGAAGCTTTCTTT. As protein: CASSPEGTEAFF. The chain carries TRBV18 and TRBJ1-1, with D perhaps matching TRBD1 (5 bases). CDR1 KGHSH and CDR2 LQKENI come from the germline V gene. The CDR3 is 12 amino acids. V lost 3 bases to trimming and J lost 5 bases, with 7 bases between them.

The chain carries TRBV18 and TRBJ2-7, with TRBD1 matching 8 bases. CDR1 and CDR2 (germline): KGHSH, LQKENI. CDR3 length: 18 residues. The V gene end was trimmed by 4 bases and the J gene end by 6 bases; junction bases not matched to a gene: 20. The DNA for the CDR3 is TGTGCCAGCTCACGAATAGTTAGGGGCCGAAGCGACAGGGGCGAGCAGTACTTC. This encodes CASSRIVRGRSDRGEQYF.

This clone was recorded only once. V usage is TRBV7-3 and J usage is TRBJ2-7; D unclear. The CDR3 loop spans 13 amino acids. Trimming stripped 6 bases from V and 5 bases from J, with 14 bases between. Per the germline V gene, CDR1 is SGHTA and CDR2 is FQGTGA. CDR3: CASRATAIHEQYF. The DNA of the CDR3 is TGTGCCAGCAGGGCAACAGCGATCCACGAGCAGTACTTC.

This chain uses TRBV10-2 with TRBJ2-2; 7 bases align to TRBD1. Germline CDR1 and CDR2: WSHSY and SAAADI. The V segment lost 8 bases and the J segment 2 bases; nucleotides outside the gene matches: 5. The length of the CDR3 is 14 residues. CDR3 amino acids: CASFPGGNTGELFF. As DNA, the CDR3 is TGCGCCAGCTTTCCAGGGGGAAACACCGGGGAGCTGTTTTTT.